This T cell receptor (beta chain) comes out of a study of blood T cell repertoires in COVID-19 (dated by TCRdb to 2020 to 2022). For context, the study as a whole: Collaborator samples came from the United States, Italy and Spain and covered acute and convalescent phases of COVID-19. The material from the prospective study consisted of cDNA or gDNA derived from T cells, B-cell-depleted T cells, or PBMCs. Nearly every sample came with metadata listing a de-identified subject ID, COVID-19 status, age in years and sex. A freely available public database, intended as a resource for researchers studying the immune response to SARS-CoV-2, is where the repertoires were released. HLA class I and class II types, where available, came from metadata supplied by the sample provider rather than from assay-based typing. The dataset comprised deeply sampled blood TCRbeta repertoires from subjects exposed to, actively infected with, or recovered from COVID-19. The samples were drawn from two sources: the first 160 participants of the ongoing ImmuneRACE study, and fewer than 1,500 subjects contributed by 6 global collaborators.

TCRbeta CDR3 regions were amplified from genomic DNA by means of the immunoSEQ Assay, a bias-controlled multiplex PCR. Processing in the source paper ran as follows. The number of nucleated cells in each sample was estimated from the amplification of reference gene primers within the assay. To quantify the absolute abundance of each unique TCRbeta CDR3 rearrangement, sequence reads were collapsed and filtered. For each sample, productive Simpson clonality was calculated as the square root of Simpson's diversity index over productive rearrangements. Drawn from immuneACCESS, this table holds only the in-frame rearrangements with V and J called that TCRdb kept. Clones are partly lost; checked studies trace under half to an unresolved V gene and leave the rest unexplained. V and J calls and clone size are given by that table; D and trimming were obtained from the DNA. In this sample the table shows about 190,000 clones, around 79% of which occur a single time. The ten largest clones represent roughly 12% of the sample.

A remark on this clone: Its target antigen remains unknown. Qualities for individual bases were not recorded, and no much larger clone is one base off.

The CDR3, from cysteine to phenylalanine, totals 15 residues. CDR3 DNA is the only sequence kept; it has 45 bases, read in frame from the first base. The germline V gene sets CDR1 to SGHRS and CDR2 to YFSETQ. At the junction V is shortened by 4 bases and J by 0 bases; bases outside the gene matches: 4. Overall study results and their limits: The quantity of clinical and demographic metadata differed by source and by participant and was supplied without curation.

Whole blood was collected in K2EDTA tubes by collaborating institutions according to the institutions' own protocols. For TCRbeta analysis, collaborator samples were shipped as frozen whole blood, as isolated PBMCs, or as DNA extracted from either sample type. The receptor was derived from a woman in her 50s with acute or convalescent COVID-19. The sequencing input was peripheral blood. The chain links TRBV5-1 with TRBJ2-3; 8 nucleotides in the junction match TRBD1. DNA sequence: TGCGCCAGCAGCGTTGGGACAGGTAGCACAGATACGCAGTATTTT. Its translation reads: CASSVGTGSTDTQYF.